One sample yielded the 15 T cell receptor beta chains listed below, sequenced in a study of T cells after yellow fever vaccination. MiXCR, run by TCRdb on the 5' RACE reads, gives a single entry per CDR3 protein. The sample consists of around 88,000 distinct CDR3 sequences, about 14% of them appearing once. The specimen was CD8+ T cells not binding an NS4B(214-222) dextramer, sorted from PBMCs, collected approximately 22 days after the first yellow fever vaccination. The origin of the receptors is a man younger than 30 who received the YFV17D yellow fever vaccine.

The rearrangement links TRBV4-1 to TRBJ1-4, with a possible D match to TRBD1 (6 bases). CDR1 is MGHRA and CDR2 is YSYEKL in the germline V gene. Deletions cut 5 bases from V and 5 bases from J, with 15 bases between. The length of the CDR3 is 15 residues. The CDR3 nucleotides read TGCGCCAGCAGCTCCGAGGGGGGGGCGAATGAAAAACTGTTTTTT. This encodes CASSSEGGANEKLFF.

This clonotype appeared a few times. V and J are TRBV29-1 and TRBJ1-3; D uncertain. Germline V gene lookup returns CDR1 SQVTM and CDR2 ANQGSEA. With 5 bases removed from V and 3 bases from J, the gap between germline ends came to 2 bases. There are 10 residues in the CDR3. The CDR3 nucleotides are TGCAGCGTTCTTGGAAACACCATATATTTT. It translates to CSVLGNTIYF.

The rearrangement uses TRBV5-1 and TRBJ2-7, with no clear D. Per the germline V gene, CDR1 is SGHRS and CDR2 is YFSETQ. Trimming shortened V by 0 bases and J by 1 base, and 11 bases separated the two germline ends. CDR3 size: 15 residues. This CDR3 is CASSLEGTTSYEQYF. In DNA form, the CDR3 reads TGCGCCAGCAGCTTGGAAGGAACAACATCCTACGAGCAGTACTTC. The whole variable domain, filled in from reference TRBV5-1 and TRBJ2-7, reads KAGVTQTPRYLIKTRGQQVTLSCSPISGHRSVSWYQQTPGQGLQFLFEYFSETQRNKGNFPGRFSGRQFSNSRSEMNVSTLELGDSALYLCASSLEGTTSYEQYFGPGTRLTVT.

This clonotype showed up many times. The gene calls are TRBV20-1 and TRBJ2-7, with TRBD2 identical over 9 bases. Germline V gene lookup returns CDR1 DFQATT and CDR2 SNEGSKA (reference sequence). The length of the CDR3 is 13 residues. Trimming took 7 bases from V and 2 from J; bases not matched to a gene: 6. The CDR3 coding sequence is TGCAGTGGGGCTAGCGGGGACCCCTACGAGCAGTACTTC. This encodes CSGASGDPYEQYF.

This clonotype was counted ten times or more. The chain links TRBV12-3 or TRBV12-4 to TRBJ2-3, with a possible D match to TRBD2 (7 bases). Trimming removed 3 bases from V and 2 bases from J, with 18 bases in between. The CDR3 extends over 17 amino acids. CDR3 in amino acids: CASSFSASGGATDTQYF. For the CDR3, the DNA is TGTGCCAGCAGTTTTTCCGCTAGTGGGGGGGCCACAGATACGCAGTATTTT.

This clonotype was counted a few times. The chain recombines TRBV5-1 with TRBJ2-2; D call uncertain. V dropped 2 bases and J dropped 1 base, with 9 bases sitting between them. Germline assignment: CDR1 SGHRS and CDR2 YFSETQ. CDR3 length equals 15 residues. CDR3 sequence reads: CASSFQHENTGELFF. In DNA form, the CDR3 reads TGCGCCAGCAGCTTCCAGCATGAGAACACCGGGGAGCTGTTTTTT. Supplemented by reference TRBV5-1 and TRBJ2-2, the full variable domain reads KAGVTQTPRYLIKTRGQQVTLSCSPISGHRSVSWYQQTPGQGLQFLFEYFSETQRNKGNFPGRFSGRQFSNSRSEMNVSTLELGDSALYLCASSFQHENTGELFFGEGSRLTVL.

This clonotype came up a few times. The V and J genes are TRBV7-8 and TRBJ2-1; D ambiguous. V shed 3 bases and J shed 5 bases, with 11 bases lying between them. Per the germline V gene, CDR1 is SGHVS and CDR2 is FQNEAQ. The CDR3 totals 14 residues. The CDR3 bases are TGTGCCAGCAGCTTGGTCCGACCCCACAATGAGCAGTTCTTC. Translated: CASSLVRPHNEQFF.

This clonotype was detected only a few times. This chain links TRBV10-3 with TRBJ1-2, with D uncertain. The V gene lost 4 bases and the J gene lost 3 bases, with 18 bases spanning the gap. Germline V gene sequence: CDR1 ENHRY, CDR2 SYGVKD. The CDR3 runs 16 residues. Written as DNA, the CDR3 is TGTGCCATCAGTGCAGAATTGGCAGACCCTTACTATGGCTACACCTTC. This codes for CAISAELADPYYGYTF.

This clonotype was seen more than once but under ten times. The rearrangement joins TRBV12-3 or TRBV12-4 to TRBJ2-1; D gene unclear. The CDR3 totals 16 residues. V gave up 5 bases and J gave up 0 bases, with 14 bases separating them. CDR3 loop: CASSPNSRSSYNEQFF. Here the CDR3 DNA reads TGTGCCAGCAGTCCCAATAGCCGCAGCTCCTACAATGAGCAGTTCTTC.

The rearrangement links TRBV5-1 to TRBJ1-1, with TRBD1 matching over 9 bases. The CDR3 is 15 residues long. J lost 4 bases, V lost 0 bases, and 4 bases had no gene match. In germline, CDR1 is SGHRS, CDR2 YFSETQ. CDR3 sequence reads: CASSLVPGQGTEAFF. CDR3 bases: TGCGCCAGCAGCTTGGTTCCGGGACAGGGCACTGAAGCTTTCTTT.

In this sample, this clonotype turned up a few times. The V and J genes are TRBV19 and TRBJ2-6; D unresolved. V was clipped by 4 bases and J by 0 bases, with 13 bases between them. CDR3 length: 17 amino acids. CDR1 and CDR2 (germline): LNHDA, SQIVND (reference sequence). The CDR3 DNA is TGTGCCAGTAGTAACCCGACTGTCTACTCTGGGGCCAACGTCCTGACTTTC. Protein sequence: CASSNPTVYSGANVLTF.

The chain employs TRBV20-1 and TRBJ1-5; a possible D gene is TRBD1 (6 bases). Germline CDR1 is DFQATT and CDR2 is SNEGSKA (reference sequence). The CDR3 runs 16 residues. Trimming stripped 6 bases from V and 0 bases from J, with 18 bases between. The CDR3 protein is CSADPGTPYSNQPQHF. For the CDR3, the DNA is TGCAGTGCGGATCCCGGGACACCGTATAGCAATCAGCCCCAGCATTTT.

The chain has TRBV18 and TRBJ2-4; unclear D gene. CDR3 length: 16 residues. Looked up from germline, CDR1 is KGHSH and CDR2 is LQKENI. The germline V and J ends were trimmed by 0 bases and 0 bases, with 9 bases remaining between them. The CDR3 reads CASSPPSEIAKNIQYF. CDR3 DNA sequence: TGTGCCAGCTCACCACCTTCGGAGATAGCCAAAAACATTCAGTACTTC.

This clonotype was seen more than once but under ten times. The chain combines TRBV5-5 with TRBJ2-1; 9 positions agree with TRBD2. This CDR3 contains 17 residues. Trimming took 1 base from V and 4 from J; bases not matched to a gene: 9. Germline V CDR1 and CDR2: SGHKS, YYEKEE (reference sequence). CDR3 residues: CASSLLLAGIVYNEQFF. DNA of the CDR3: TGTGCCAGCAGCTTGCTGCTAGCGGGGATAGTATACAATGAGCAGTTCTTC. The complete variable domain, with remaining parts taken from reference TRBV5-5 and TRBJ2-1, reads DAGVTQSPTHLIKTRGQQVTLRCSPISGHKSVSWYQQVLGQGPQFIFQYYEKEERGRGNFPDRFSARQFPNYSSELNVNALLLGDSALYLCASSLLLAGIVYNEQFFGPGTRLTVL.

The chain is built from TRBV6-1 and TRBJ2-5; D call uncertain. V was trimmed by 2 bases and J by 5 bases, leaving 12 bases between them. CDR3 size: 14 residues. Germline V gives CDR1 MNHNS, CDR2 SASEGT. CDR3 sequence reads: CASSETVNGETQYF. In DNA, the CDR3 is TGTGCCAGCAGTGAAACCGTAAACGGGGAGACCCAGTACTTC.